The clone carrying this TCR beta chain came up many times. The record originates from a study of spatial heterogeneity in lung cancer. For the study at large: The library had UMIs, and each TCR and UMI pair averaged more than ten raw reads.

Time point denoted: sample taken at primary tumor resection. Unsorted whole RNA from tumor, nontumor lung or frozen PBMC underwent sequencing. Via MiXCR, TCRdb re-called the 5' RACE reads, giving one row per CDR3 protein. The sample has 40,000 to 45,000 distinct CDR3 sequences, approximately 7% seen once. The CDR3 extends over 14 amino acids. CDR1 SGHTA and CDR2 FQGNSA come from the germline V gene. Trimming pared 1 base from V and 6 bases from J, leaving 12 bases between. The source material was PBMCs, sampled at surgery. This clonotype was sampled from a female donor with early-stage non-small cell lung cancer. This chain uses TRBV7-2 with TRBJ1-1, with D hard to call. CDR3 in amino acids: CASSLVGAGPEAFF. In DNA form, the CDR3 reads TGTGCCAGCAGCTTAGTAGGTGCTGGGCCTGAAGCTTTCTTT.